The T cell receptor beta chain under discussion was sequenced for a study of T cells after yellow fever vaccination. Whole-study context: Low-cell-number fractions underwent preparation using SMART-Seq v4 Ultra Low Input. Broader study findings: At 95% to 96% for CD4 and 75% to 90% for CD8, most primary-vaccination clones showed up again after the booster. The secondary T-cell response peaked on day 5, not day 15, but was weaker.

CDR3 size: 13 residues. Germline loops: CDR1 MGHRA, CDR2 YSYEKL. V was clipped by 1 base and J by 6 bases, with 6 bases between them. 5'RACE template switching added a universal primer site and UMIs to TCR cDNA. TCRdb itself ran the 5' RACE reads through MiXCR, one entry per CDR3 protein. The sample comprises some 400,000 distinct CDR3 sequences, 18% of which are singletons, and over 15% rests with the top ten. A remark on this clonotype: Its antigen remains unidentified.

The receptor's source is a young man who received the YFV17D yellow fever vaccine. The chain couples TRBV4-1 to TRBJ1-4; D is unresolved. The sample here was PBMCs, taken before the yellow fever booster vaccination. CDR3 nucleotide sequence: TGCGCCAGCAGCCAAGCGGGGTATGAAAAACTGTTTTTT. This sequence encodes CASSQAGYEKLFF.